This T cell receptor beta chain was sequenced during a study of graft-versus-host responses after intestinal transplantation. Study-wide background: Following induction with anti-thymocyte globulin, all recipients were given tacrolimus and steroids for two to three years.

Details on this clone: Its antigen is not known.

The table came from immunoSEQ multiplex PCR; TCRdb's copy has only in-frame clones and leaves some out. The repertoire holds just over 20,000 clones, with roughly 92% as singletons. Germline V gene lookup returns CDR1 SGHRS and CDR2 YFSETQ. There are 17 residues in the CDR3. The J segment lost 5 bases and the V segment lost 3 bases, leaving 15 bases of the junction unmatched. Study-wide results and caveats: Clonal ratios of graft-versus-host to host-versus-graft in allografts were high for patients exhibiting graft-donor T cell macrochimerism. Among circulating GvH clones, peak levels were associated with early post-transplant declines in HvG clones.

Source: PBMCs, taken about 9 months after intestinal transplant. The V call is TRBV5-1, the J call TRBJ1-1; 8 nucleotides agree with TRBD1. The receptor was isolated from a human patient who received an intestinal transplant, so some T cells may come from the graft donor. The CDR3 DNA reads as TGCGCCAGCAGCTACGGTGGATCAACAGGGGGTAGGACTGAAGCTTTCTTT. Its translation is CASSYGGSTGGRTEAFF.